This is a list of T cell receptor beta chains from one sample in a study of shared clonotypes between healthy human individuals. Sequencing used immunoSEQ multiplex PCR; TCRdb keeps in-frame clones, though not all of them. The sample comprises roughly 1 million clones, around four fifths of which are singletons, and about 1.4% rests with the top ten. The sequenced material came from memory CD4+ T cells sorted from blood. The receptors come from a man between 18 and 35 years old in good health. CDR3s include the opening cysteine and the closing phenylalanine or tryptophan. The order of the fields is D gene, CDR3 length, V gene, J gene, CDR3 protein. A D gene is named only where the DNA matches it firmly.

>TRBD1|13|TRBV30|TRBJ1-4
CAWRQGWNEKLFF
>.|14|TRBV10-3|TRBJ1-4
CAISEPRSGEKLFF
>.|15|TRBV6-5|TRBJ2-4
CASYPSGLAKNIQYF
>TRBD2|14|TRBV4-1|TRBJ2-2
CASSPGLRTGELFF
>.|13|TRBV9|TRBJ1-6
CASSPDSSSPLHF
>TRBD2|15|TRBV5-4|TRBJ2-1
CASSLERGGDNEQFF
>.|17|TRBV19|TRBJ1-1
CASSSRGGTSPNTEAFF
>.|14|TRBV7-9|TRBJ2-5
CASSLSTQQETQYF
>.|14|TRBV5-5|TRBJ2-7
CASSNTAHSYEQYF
>.|13|TRBV18|TRBJ1-3
CASSPSAGNTIYF
>.|15|TRBV7-9|TRBJ1-4
CASSLASGPVEKLFF
>.|15|TRBV21-1|TRBJ2-7
CASSKAWREGLEQYF
>.|13|TRBV11-2|TRBJ1-1
CASSLVADTEAFF
>.|16|TRBV5-1|TRBJ2-3
CASSLGSGSSTDTQYF
>.|14|TRBV6-5|TRBJ1-5
CASSSGRGNQPQHF
>TRBD2|16|TRBV5-1|TRBJ2-7
CASRVTSGGYSYEQYF
>.|12|TRBV6-1|TRBJ2-7
CASSVKGNEQYF
>TRBD1|16|TRBV19|TRBJ2-2
CASSKTGGGDTGELFF
>TRBD1|16|TRBV6-4|TRBJ2-1
CASSASRTGVYNEQFF
>.|15|TRBV28|TRBJ1-4
CASSSGQTTNEKLFF
>.|12|TRBV30|TRBJ1-1
CAWGVQNTEAFF
>.|16|TRBV27|TRBJ2-7
CASSPTDRLVPYEQYF
>.|11|TRBV28|TRBJ1-1
CASYANTEAFF
>.|13|TRBV29-1|TRBJ1-2
CSVDYAGTYGYTF
>.|15|TRBV7-2|TRBJ2-2
CASSWSGSNTGELFF
>.|13|TRBV28|TRBJ1-2
CASSYVDNYGYTF
>.|14|TRBV6-1|TRBJ1-5
CASSISGWNQPQHF
>.|11|TRBV10-3|TRBJ2-5
CATRQQETQYF
>.|16|TRBV7-2|TRBJ2-7
CASSPLSSRLSYEQYF
>.|14|TRBV6-6|TRBJ1-2
CASSYGSEGWGYTF
>.|13|TRBV27|TRBJ1-2
CASSSPGGYGYTF
>TRBD1|14|TRBV19|TRBJ1-2
CASSIGTGLRGYTF
>.|13|TRBV15|TRBJ2-7
CATRRTASYEQYF
>.|16|TRBV7-9|TRBJ1-4
CASSRLQGGGDEKLFF
>.|16|TRBV7-2|TRBJ2-3
CASSLEVGGRTDTQYF
>.|14|TRBV6-1|TRBJ1-2
CASSSVAGELGYTF
>.|15|TRBV30|TRBJ2-5
CAWSIGDKPQETQYF
>.|14|TRBV27|TRBJ1-2
CASSWGPGNYGYTF
>.|13|TRBV18|TRBJ2-5
CASSRTAQETQYF
>.|15|TRBV5-8|TRBJ2-7
CASSLGGGALYEQYF
>.|14|TRBV9|TRBJ2-5
CASSVEGVGETQYF
>.|12|TRBV6-1|TRBJ2-5
CASSVSWETQYF
>TRBD2|15|TRBV18|.
CASSPGALGGYEQYF
>TRBD2|15|TRBV6-5|TRBJ2-1
CASSRGTSGTNEQFF
>TRBD1|15|TRBV6-7|TRBJ2-7
CASSYFRDRGHEQYF
>.|12|TRBV15|TRBJ2-7
CATSRDSYEQYF
>.|13|TRBV5-6|TRBJ1-6
CASSRIDSSPLHF
>TRBD1|13|TRBV2|TRBJ2-7
CASSGGTGLGQYF
>TRBD1|15|TRBV27|TRBJ2-5
CASSLGQGVRETQYF
>TRBD1|15|TRBV28|TRBJ1-3
CASSPRTGGSRTIYF
>.|14|TRBV7-2|TRBJ2-2
CASRNRLNTGELFF